This T cell receptor (beta chain) was recorded in a study of Ad26.COV2.S vaccination and SARS-CoV-2 variants. The CDR3 has 13 residues. V trimming: 6 bases; J trimming: 3 bases; junction bases outside the gene matches: 4. The germline CDR1 and CDR2 sequences are SGHRS and YFSETQ. Treatment indicated: 15 to 20 received Ad26.COV2.S at low or high dose, single or two shots; about 5 received placebo; per-sample allocation not given. Day 63 after the first vaccine or placebo injection was the time point for sampling. Libraries were prepared by immunoSEQ multiplex PCR; TCRdb keeps only in-frame clonotypes and omits some of them. The table has approximately 300,000 clones, about 86% seen once.

The sequence was obtained from a person aged 18-65 years who received the Ad26.COV2.S COVID-19 vaccine or a placebo. Here the sequenced sample was peripheral blood, taken in a trial of Ad26.COV2.S vaccine versus placebo. The V gene is TRBV5-1, the J gene TRBJ2-7; 9 nucleotides line up with TRBD1. This CDR3 reads CASTSGQGYEQYF. As DNA, the CDR3 is TGCGCCAGCACATCGGGACAGGGCTACGAGCAGTACTTC. Looking up the rest from reference TRBV5-1 and TRBJ2-7 gives the full variable domain: KAGVTQTPRYLIKTRGQQVTLSCSPISGHRSVSWYQQTPGQGLQFLFEYFSETQRNKGNFPGRFSGRQFSNSRSEMNVSTLELGDSALYLCASTSGQGYEQYFGPGTRLTVT.